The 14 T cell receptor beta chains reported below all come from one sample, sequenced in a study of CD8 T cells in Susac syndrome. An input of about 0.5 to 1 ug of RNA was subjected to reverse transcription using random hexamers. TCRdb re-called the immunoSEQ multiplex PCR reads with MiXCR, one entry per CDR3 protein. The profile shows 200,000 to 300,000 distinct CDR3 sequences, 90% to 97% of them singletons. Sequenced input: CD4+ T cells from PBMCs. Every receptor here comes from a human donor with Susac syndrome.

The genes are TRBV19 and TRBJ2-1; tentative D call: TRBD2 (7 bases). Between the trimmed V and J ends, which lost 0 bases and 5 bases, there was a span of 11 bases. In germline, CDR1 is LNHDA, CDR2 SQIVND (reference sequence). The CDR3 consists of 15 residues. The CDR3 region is CASSIEGGEHNEQFF. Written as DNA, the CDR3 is TGTGCCAGTAGTATAGAAGGGGGGGAGCACAATGAGCAGTTCTTC.

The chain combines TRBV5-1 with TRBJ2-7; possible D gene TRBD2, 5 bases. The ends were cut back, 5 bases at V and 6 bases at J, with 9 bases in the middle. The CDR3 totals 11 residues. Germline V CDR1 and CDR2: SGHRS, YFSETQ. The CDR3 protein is CASRFRGEQYF. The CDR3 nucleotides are TGCGCCAGCAGGTTCCGGGGCGAGCAGTACTTC.

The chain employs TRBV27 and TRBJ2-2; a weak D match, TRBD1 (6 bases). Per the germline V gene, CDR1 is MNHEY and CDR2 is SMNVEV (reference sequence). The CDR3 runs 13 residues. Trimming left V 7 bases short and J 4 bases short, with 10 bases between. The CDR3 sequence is CASNLQGTGELFF. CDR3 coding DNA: TGTGCCAGCAACCTACAGGGCACCGGGGAGCTGTTTTTT.

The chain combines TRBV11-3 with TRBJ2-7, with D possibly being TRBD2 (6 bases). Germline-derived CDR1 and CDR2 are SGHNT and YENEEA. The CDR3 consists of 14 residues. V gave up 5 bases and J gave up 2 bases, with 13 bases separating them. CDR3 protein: CASSPRGAAYEQYF. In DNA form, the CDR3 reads TGTGCCAGCAGCCCTCGCGGGGCCGCCTACGAGCAGTACTTC.

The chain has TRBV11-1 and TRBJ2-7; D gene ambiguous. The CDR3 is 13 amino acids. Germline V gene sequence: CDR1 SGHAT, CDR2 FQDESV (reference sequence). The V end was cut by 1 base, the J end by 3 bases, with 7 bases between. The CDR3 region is CASSLVRFYEQYF. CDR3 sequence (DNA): TGTGCCAGCAGCTTAGTCCGCTTCTACGAGCAGTACTTC.

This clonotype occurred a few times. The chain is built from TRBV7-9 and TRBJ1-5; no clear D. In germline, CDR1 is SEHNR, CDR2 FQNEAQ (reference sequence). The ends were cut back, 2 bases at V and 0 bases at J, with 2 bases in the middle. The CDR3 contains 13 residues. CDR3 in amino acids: CASSLTSNQPQHF. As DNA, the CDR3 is TGTGCCAGCAGCTTAACTAGCAATCAGCCCCAGCATTTT.

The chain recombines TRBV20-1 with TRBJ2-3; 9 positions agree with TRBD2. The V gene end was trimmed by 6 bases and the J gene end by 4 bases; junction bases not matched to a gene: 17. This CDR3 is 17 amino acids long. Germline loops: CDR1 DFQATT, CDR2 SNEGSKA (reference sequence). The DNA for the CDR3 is TGCAGTGCGTCGGTAGCGGGAGAGGGATTTAGGGCAGATACGCAGTATTTT. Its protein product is CSASVAGEGFRADTQYF.

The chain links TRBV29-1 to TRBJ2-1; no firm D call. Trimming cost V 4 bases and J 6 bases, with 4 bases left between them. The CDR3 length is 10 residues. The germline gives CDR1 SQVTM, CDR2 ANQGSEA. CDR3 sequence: CSVVINEQFF. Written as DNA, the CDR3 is TGCAGCGTTGTAATCAATGAGCAGTTCTTC.

The DNA for the CDR3 is TGCAGTGCTAGTTCTAGGATCGAGCGGCAGTACTTC. Residues: CSASSRIERQYF. This chain links TRBV20-1 with TRBJ2-7, with unresolved D. V was trimmed by 3 bases and J by 9 bases, leaving 15 bases between them. This CDR3 is 12 amino acids long. Per germline, CDR1 DFQATT and CDR2 SNEGSKA (reference sequence).

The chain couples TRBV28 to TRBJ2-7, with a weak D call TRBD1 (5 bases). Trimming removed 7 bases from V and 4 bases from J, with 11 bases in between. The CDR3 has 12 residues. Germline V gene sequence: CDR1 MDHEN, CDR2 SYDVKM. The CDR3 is CASISRGYEQYF. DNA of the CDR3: TGTGCCAGCATCTCAAGGGGATACGAGCAGTACTTC.

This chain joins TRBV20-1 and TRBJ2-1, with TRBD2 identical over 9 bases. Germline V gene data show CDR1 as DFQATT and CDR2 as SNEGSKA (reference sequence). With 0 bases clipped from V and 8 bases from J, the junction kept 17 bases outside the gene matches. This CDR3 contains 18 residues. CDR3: CSARDRSSGSGSIDEQFF. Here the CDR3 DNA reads TGCAGTGCTAGAGATCGATCATCGGGTAGCGGGAGTATCGATGAGCAGTTCTTC.

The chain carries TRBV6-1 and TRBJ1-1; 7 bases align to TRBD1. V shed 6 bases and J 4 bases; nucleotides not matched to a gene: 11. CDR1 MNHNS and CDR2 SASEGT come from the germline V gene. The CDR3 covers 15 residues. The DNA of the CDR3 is TGTGCCAGCAGAGATGGGACAGTGTGGGGCACTGAAGCTTTCTTT. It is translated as CASRDGTVWGTEAFF.

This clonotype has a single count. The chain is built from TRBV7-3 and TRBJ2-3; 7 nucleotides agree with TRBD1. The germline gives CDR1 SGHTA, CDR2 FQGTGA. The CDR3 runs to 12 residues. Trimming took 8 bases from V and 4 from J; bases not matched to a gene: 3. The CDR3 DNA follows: TGTGCCAGCGGGACAGTGGCAGATACGCAGTATTTT. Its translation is CASGTVADTQYF.

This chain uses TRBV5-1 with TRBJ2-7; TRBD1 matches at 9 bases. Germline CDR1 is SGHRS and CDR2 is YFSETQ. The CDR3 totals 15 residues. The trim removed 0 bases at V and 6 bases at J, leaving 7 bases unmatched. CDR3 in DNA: TGCGCCAGCAGCTTGGTCGGGGACAGGGCGGGCGAGCAGTACTTC. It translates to CASSLVGDRAGEQYF.